Following are 21 T cell receptor beta chains from one sample sequenced in a study of molecular identifiers for immune sequencing clone quantification. MiXCR, applied by TCRdb to the PCR reads, yields one record per CDR3 protein. The sample records more than 450,000 distinct CDR3 sequences, under 30% being singletons. Sequencing input: naive CD8+ T cells from blood, with Jurkat cell RNA spiked in. Documented subset: FACS-sorted CD8+CD4-CCR7+CD45RA+ naive T cells. All receptors come from a human donor in good health. Some libraries in this study had Jurkat cell RNA spiked in.

This clonotype was counted a single time. One end of the junction fails to match germline, which may point to a read error. The rearrangement uses TRBV28 and TRBJ2-7; D is unclear. Per germline, CDR1 MDHEN and CDR2 SYDVKM. The CDR3 is 12 amino acids. The CDR3 spells CACSLFGSEQYF. The DNA of the CDR3 is TGTGCCTGCAGTTTATTTGGTTCCGAGCAGTACTTC. The full variable domain, in which reference TRBV28 and TRBJ2-7 provide the parts outside the CDR3, is DVKVTQSSRYLVKRTGEKVFLECVQDMDHENMFWYRQDPGLGLRLIYFSYDVKMKEKGDIPEGYSVSREKKERFSLILESASTNQTSMYLCACSLFGSEQYFGPGTRLTVT.

Remarks on this clonotype: This may be a read error, as it is one base from a much larger clone. The chain uses TRBV6-6 and TRBJ2-3; 13 bases map to TRBD2. V shed 4 bases, J shed 8 bases, and the junction held 12 bases outside the gene matches. Germline V gene data show CDR1 as MNHNY and CDR2 as SVGAGI (reference sequence). This CDR3 contains 17 residues. CDR3 sequence reads: CASSLTSGRAGVGTQYF. The CDR3 nucleotides are TGTGCCAGCAGTTTAACTAGCGGGAGGGCCGGAGTAGGTACGCAGTATTTT.

A word on this clonotype: Being one base from a much bigger clone, this may be a read error. V and J are TRBV29-1 and TRBJ1-1, with D unresolved. The CDR3 spans 12 residues. Germline-derived CDR1 and CDR2 are SQVTM and ANQGSEA. V shed 5 bases and J shed 5 bases, with 12 bases lying between them. Here the CDR3 reads CSVFKEGTEAFF. The CDR3 nucleotides read TGCAGCGTTTTTAAGGAGGGAACTGAAGCTTTCTTT.

The chain employs TRBV5-6 and TRBJ2-5; TRBD2 aligns across 13 bases. The V segment lost 2 bases and the J segment 2 bases; nucleotides outside the gene matches: 12. CDR3 length equals 19 residues. Germline V lookup: CDR1 SGHDT, CDR2 YYEEEE. CDR3 sequence: CASSFQTSGGPRIQETQYF. CDR3 bases: TGTGCCAGCAGCTTCCAGACTAGCGGGGGGCCGAGAATTCAAGAGACCCAGTACTTC.

This clonotype has at least ten counts. J is TRBJ2-7 and V is TRBV19; D unclear. The CDR3 totals 14 residues. Looked up from germline, CDR1 is LNHDA and CDR2 is SQIVND (reference sequence). The germline V and J ends were trimmed by 2 bases and 5 bases, with 13 bases remaining between them. Here the CDR3 reads CASSITHGHHEQYF. In DNA form, the CDR3 reads TGTGCCAGTAGTATAACCCATGGCCACCACGAGCAGTACTTC.

This clonotype was seen repeatedly, ten times or more. This chain links TRBV5-6 with TRBJ2-7, with 9 bases aligning to TRBD1. V lost 4 bases to trimming and J lost 4 bases; unmatched junction nucleotides: 3. CDR3 length: 13 amino acids. Germline V CDR1 and CDR2: SGHDT, YYEEEE. CDR3 bases: TGTGCCAGCAGCACCGGACAGGGGTACGAGCAGTACTTC. Encoded protein: CASSTGQGYEQYF.

The sample holds many counts of this clonotype. This CDR3 reads CSVEGQGAFGTQYF. The CDR3 DNA sequence: TGCAGCGTTGAAGGACAGGGGGCTTTTGGTACGCAGTATTTT. The V call is TRBV29-1, the J call TRBJ2-3; TRBD1 agrees at 10 bases. Germline V gives CDR1 SQVTM, CDR2 ANQGSEA. After removal of 1 base from V and 8 bases from J, the junction contained 6 bases not matched to a gene. The CDR3 has 14 amino acids.

Remarks on this clonotype: A read error may be the cause here, since a much bigger clone is one base away. The chain has TRBV15 and TRBJ2-5, with D perhaps assigned TRBD1 or TRBD2 (5 bases each). The CDR3 is made up of 13 amino acids. Germline lookup yields CDR1 LNHNV and CDR2 YYDKDF (reference sequence). The CDR3 DNA reads TGTGCCCCCAGCAGACGGGACGAAGAGACCCAGTACTTC. This gives the protein CAPSRRDEETQYF.

This clonotype was observed at least ten times. The genes are TRBV7-2 and TRBJ1-1; D uncertain. Trimming removed 0 bases at V and 4 bases at J, with 9 bases between. Germline V CDR1 and CDR2: SGHTA, FQGNSA. The CDR3 is 14 residues long. CDR3 region: CASSLAGAGTEAFF. The CDR3 bases are TGTGCCAGCAGCTTAGCAGGCGCGGGCACTGAAGCTTTCTTT.

This clonotype was counted a few times. The rearrangement uses TRBV14 and TRBJ2-7; D gene unclear. Deletions cut 1 base from V and 3 bases from J, with 7 bases between. The CDR3 has 13 residues. Per germline, CDR1 SGHDN and CDR2 FVKESK. The CDR3, as DNA: TGTGCCAGCAGCCAAGGTCTGCGCTACGAGCAGTACTTC. It encodes CASSQGLRYEQYF.

This clonotype appeared many times. The chain recombines TRBV7-9 with TRBJ2-3, with D unresolved. V gave up 5 bases and J gave up 6 bases, with 18 bases separating them. The germline V gene encodes CDR1 SEHNR and CDR2 FQNEAQ (reference sequence). The CDR3 covers 15 residues. The CDR3 nucleotides read TGTGCCAGCAGCCCACCCGGGTCGTTAGCTGATACGCAGTATTTT. Protein sequence: CASSPPGSLADTQYF.

Here the CDR3 reads CSVSRDSESSGANVLTF. The CDR3 DNA reads TGCAGTGTTTCACGGGACAGTGAGAGCTCTGGGGCCAACGTCCTGACTTTC. The rearrangement links TRBV20-1 to TRBJ2-6; 7 bases match TRBD1. The V gene end was trimmed by 7 bases and the J gene end by 0 bases; junction bases not matched to a gene: 12. Germline V gene data show CDR1 as DFQATT and CDR2 as SNEGSKA (reference sequence). The CDR3 covers 17 residues.

The rearrangement uses TRBV4-3 and TRBJ2-7; 8 bases agree with TRBD1. With V trimmed by 1 base and J by 2 bases, 1 base remained unmatched. The CDR3 contains 14 residues. Germline V gene lookup returns CDR1 LGHNA and CDR2 YSLEER. CDR3 in DNA: TGCGCCAGCAGCCAAGCCAGGGGGCCCTACGAGCAGTACTTC. It codes for CASSQARGPYEQYF.

This clonotype was picked up a small number of times. This chain joins TRBV19 and TRBJ2-7, with D uncertain. The CDR3 length is 14 residues. The V gene's germline CDR1 is LNHDA and CDR2 SQIVND (reference sequence). Trimming pared 1 base from V and 7 bases from J, leaving 14 bases between. CDR3 residues: CASSIGNGIGEQYF. DNA for the CDR3: TGTGCCAGTAGTATAGGCAACGGTATCGGAGAGCAGTACTTC.

This clonotype was recorded a few times. The genes are TRBV15 and TRBJ2-2; no firm D call. The V gene lost 4 bases and the J gene lost 4 bases, with 7 bases spanning the gap. CDR1 LNHNV and CDR2 YYDKDF come from the germline V gene (reference sequence). CDR3 length equals 13 residues. The CDR3 region has the DNA TGTGCCACCAGCACAGTATCCACCGGGGAGCTGTTTTTT. Its protein product is CATSTVSTGELFF.

This clonotype was detected a few times. The chain has TRBV7-2 and TRBJ2-5; D call uncertain. The CDR3 extends over 13 amino acids. V lost 5 bases and J 0 bases, leaving 7 bases between the germline ends. Germline-derived CDR1 and CDR2 are SGHTA and FQGNSA. The CDR3 protein is CASSTPNQETQYF. In nucleotides, the CDR3 is TGTGCCAGCAGCACCCCCAACCAAGAGACCCAGTACTTC.

This clonotype was found many times. V is TRBV5-1 and J is TRBJ2-7, with TRBD1 matching over 7 bases. Trimming took 3 bases from V and 2 from J; bases not matched to a gene: 5. The CDR3 runs to 14 residues. Per the germline V gene, CDR1 is SGHRS and CDR2 is YFSETQ. For the CDR3, the DNA is TGCGCCAGCAGCTGGACAGGCGTTACCTACGAGCAGTACTTC. Translation gives CASSWTGVTYEQYF.

The gene calls are TRBV7-6 and TRBJ2-1, with 8 positions matching TRBD2. The CDR3 covers 15 residues. Germline V gene sequence: CDR1 SGHVS, CDR2 FNYEAQ. V dropped 4 bases and J dropped 7; count of bases not matched to a gene: 9. CDR3 coding DNA: TGTGCCAGCAGCTCGGAGCGGGAGTTTTTAAATGAGCAGTTCTTC. Encoded protein: CASSSEREFLNEQFF.

This clonotype was detected a few times. The CDR3 DNA follows: TGCGCCAGCAGCTGGGGACAGGGGGTCTATGGCTACACCTTC. Residues: CASSWGQGVYGYTF. This rearrangement joins TRBV5-1 to TRBJ1-2; 11 bases map to TRBD1. The germline V gene has CDR1 SGHRS and CDR2 YFSETQ. V trimming: 3 bases; J trimming: 4 bases; junction bases outside the gene matches: 2. This CDR3 spans 14 amino acids.

This clonotype was seen many times. The genes are TRBV30 and TRBJ1-2; perhaps TRBD1 as D (5 bases). V was shortened by 0 bases and J by 4 bases, with 12 bases between the two germline ends. The germline V gene has CDR1 GTSNPN and CDR2 SVGIG (reference sequence). This CDR3 comprises 14 residues. The chain's CDR3 is CAWSVVGDSYGYTF. DNA of the CDR3: TGTGCCTGGAGTGTAGTCGGAGACAGCTATGGCTACACCTTC.

This clonotype was recorded a few times. The CDR3 sequence is CASSSRLGLKNTGELFF. The CDR3 DNA sequence: TGTGCCAGCAGCTCACGATTAGGACTAAAGAACACCGGGGAGCTGTTTTTT. V usage is TRBV11-2 and J usage is TRBJ2-2, with D possibly being TRBD2 (6 bases). Per germline, CDR1 SGHAT and CDR2 FQNNGV. The CDR3 length is 17 residues. Trimming shortened V by 4 bases and J by 1 base, and 16 bases separated the two germline ends.